Presented here are 26 T cell receptor beta chains from one specimen sequenced in a study of vaccination and CD4 T cells after COVID-19. Cultured CD4+ T cells had their DNA profiled by the Oncomine TCR Beta short-read assay. TCRdb fed the PCR reads into MiXCR, producing one record per CDR3 protein. The repertoire holds approximately 11,000 distinct CDR3 sequences, with roughly 60% as singletons. Their specific antigens are unknown. Sample treatment: approximately 10-day PBMC culture with coronavirus spike peptide pools or control peptides (ViraFEST assay). Source material: CD4+ T cells from blood, cultured in vitro. These receptors originate from a human donor who had recovered from COVID-19.

V is TRBV6-1 and J is TRBJ2-5, with 8 bases that match TRBD1. Looked up from germline, CDR1 is MNHNS and CDR2 is SASEGT. V lost 10 bases and J lost 4; bases outside the gene matches: 5. The CDR3 has 12 residues. This CDR3 is CATGQGLETQYF. CDR3 bases: TGTGCCACCGGACAGGGTCTAGAGACCCAGTACTTC.

The rearrangement links TRBV20-1 to TRBJ2-5; D may correspond to TRBD1 or TRBD2 (7 bases each). V was cut by 1 base and J by 2 bases, with 11 bases left in between. The germline V gene has CDR1 DFQATT and CDR2 SNEGSKA (reference sequence). The CDR3 is 14 residues long. CDR3 DNA: TGCAGTGCTAGAGGGGGGGGACAGCAAGAGACCCAGTACTTC. Translated: CSARGGGQQETQYF.

The sample holds a few counts of this clonotype. Its ends do not fully match the called genes, so a read error is possible. This chain's CDR3 is CSAPDRRRGEYTF. The CDR3 nucleotides are TGCAGTGCTCCGGACCGGCGTAGAGGGGAGTATACGTTT. The rearrangement joins TRBV20-1 to TRBJ1-1; a possible D gene is TRBD1 (5 bases). In germline, CDR1 is DFQATT, CDR2 SNEGSKA (reference sequence). This CDR3 is built from 13 residues.

This clonotype has a handful of counts. The rearrangement joins TRBV7-9 to TRBJ1-1; no definite D call. The length of the CDR3 is 14 residues. V was clipped by 6 bases and J by 1 base, with 12 bases between them. Germline CDR1 and CDR2: SEHNR and FQNEAQ (reference sequence). CDR3 coding DNA: TGTGCCAGCAGAGGAGGTCCCGGGAACACTGAAGCTTTCTTT. Its translation is CASRGGPGNTEAFF.

In its sample, this clonotype was seen once. A read error may account for a junction end that differs from germline. V is TRBV28 and J is TRBJ2-2; a weak D match, TRBD2 (6 bases). CDR1 and CDR2 (germline): MDHEN, SYDVKM. The CDR3 is 15 residues long. The CDR3 DNA sequence: TGTGCCAGCAGAGCCGGGACCCCCGACGCCGGGGGGCTGTTTTTT. Its protein is CASRAGTPDAGGLFF.

This clonotype was observed a few times. The rearrangement joins TRBV7-9 to TRBJ1-6, with no clear D. The CDR3 is 15 amino acids. Germline loops: CDR1 SEHNR, CDR2 FQNEAQ (reference sequence). V shed 5 bases and J shed 5 bases, with 13 bases lying between them. The CDR3 here is CASSPGENHNSPLHF. CDR3 nucleotides: TGTGCCAGCAGCCCCGGTGAAAATCATAATTCACCCCTCCACTTT.

The V and J genes are TRBV12-3 or TRBV12-4 and TRBJ2-6; D might be TRBD1 (6 bases). V was cut by 3 bases and J by 0 bases, with 12 bases left in between. The CDR3 runs to 17 residues. The CDR3: CASSLRQGLSGANVLTF. The CDR3 DNA sequence: TGTGCCAGCAGTTTGAGGCAGGGGCTCTCTGGGGCCAACGTCCTGACTTTC.

This clonotype has only a few counts. This chain connects TRBV7-2 to TRBJ2-3; 7 nucleotides agree with TRBD2. With 5 bases clipped from V and 1 base from J, the junction kept 6 bases outside the gene matches. Looked up from germline, CDR1 is SGHTA and CDR2 is FQGNSA. This CDR3 region has 15 residues. The CDR3 sequence is CASSREGLRTDTQYF. The CDR3 DNA sequence: TGTGCCAGCAGCCGTGAGGGACTACGCACAGATACGCAGTATTTT.

This chain joins TRBV6-1 and TRBJ1-5; 8 bases are shared with TRBD1. Trimming cost V 5 bases and J 4 bases; bases outside gene matches: 7. CDR3 length: 15 amino acids. Per germline, CDR1 MNHNS and CDR2 SASEGT. CDR3 sequence reads: CASSPGQVLNQPQHF. The CDR3 DNA reads as TGTGCCAGCAGTCCGGGACAGGTTCTGAATCAGCCCCAGCATTTT.

The chain couples TRBV6-2 or TRBV6-3 to TRBJ1-1; the D is unclear. This CDR3 is built from 15 residues. In germline, CDR1 is MNHEY, CDR2 SVGEGT. With 0 bases removed from V and 0 bases from J, the gap between germline ends came to 8 bases. The CDR3 here is CASSYSSQLNTEAFF. CDR3 DNA sequence: TGTGCCAGCAGTTACTCGTCACAGTTGAACACTGAAGCTTTCTTT.

The sample holds one count of this clonotype. V usage is TRBV11-2 and J usage is TRBJ2-7, with TRBD1 matching over 9 bases. With V trimmed by 5 bases and J by 0 bases, 8 bases remained unmatched. Germline V gives CDR1 SGHAT, CDR2 FQNNGV. The CDR3 consists of 16 residues. The CDR3 DNA reads TGTGCCAGCAGCACACACAGGGGGCGGGCCTCCTACGAGCAGTACTTC. Encoded protein: CASSTHRGRASYEQYF.

This chain joins TRBV10-3 and TRBJ1-1; tentative D call: TRBD1 (5 bases). Germline-derived CDR1 and CDR2 are ENHRY and SYGVKD. Trimming stripped 2 bases from V and 7 bases from J, with 11 bases between. CDR3 length: 13 residues. CDR3 sequence reads: CAISERGEGEAFF. The CDR3 DNA reads as TGTGCCATCAGTGAGAGAGGGGAGGGTGAAGCTTTCTTT.

The rearrangement links TRBV12-3 or TRBV12-4 to TRBJ1-1, with D possibly being TRBD1 (6 bases). Trimming took off 6 bases at V and 11 bases at J, with 19 bases between the two ends. The CDR3 length is 13 residues. CDR3 bases: TGTGCCAGCAGCAACGACAGGCCCCGGGAGGCTTTCTTT. Residues: CASSNDRPREAFF.

The table lists this clonotype with a few counts. A junction boundary mismatches the germline segment, possibly from a read error. The chain employs TRBV20-1 and TRBJ1-6; TRBD1 might be the D (5 bases). The CDR3 runs to 13 residues. Germline assignment: CDR1 DFQATT and CDR2 SNEGSKA (reference sequence). The CDR3 region has the DNA TGCAGTGCCAGAGCAGGGCCCAATTCACCCCTCCACTTT. Encoded protein: CSARAGPNSPLHF.

This clonotype was detected a few times. The chain recombines TRBV2 with TRBJ1-1; D gene ambiguous. Trimming pared 4 bases from V and 2 bases from J, leaving 5 bases between. The germline gives CDR1 SNHLY, CDR2 FYNNEI. The CDR3 totals 12 residues. The CDR3 spells CASSGGNTEAFF. For the CDR3, the DNA is TGTGCCAGCAGTGGAGGTAACACTGAAGCTTTCTTT. The variable domain in full, completed from reference TRBV2 and TRBJ1-1, reads EPEVTQTPSHQVTQMGQEVILRCVPISNHLYFYWYRQILGQKVEFLVSFYNNEISEKSEIFDDQFSVERPDGSNFTLKIRSTKLEDSAMYFCASSGGNTEAFFGQGTRLTVV.

The rearrangement uses TRBV20-1 and TRBJ2-4, with D maybe TRBD2 (6 bases). The V and J ends lost 6 bases and 3 bases respectively, with 21 bases between them. The CDR3 has 16 amino acids. In germline, CDR1 is DFQATT, CDR2 SNEGSKA (reference sequence). The CDR3 protein is CSAKATSMMVKNIQYF. DNA of the CDR3: TGCAGTGCAAAGGCCACTAGCATGATGGTCAAAAACATTCAGTACTTC.

This chain links TRBV4-1 with TRBJ1-4; D is ambiguous. This CDR3 comprises 15 residues. Germline V gene data show CDR1 as MGHRA and CDR2 as YSYEKL. The V gene lost 3 bases and the J gene lost 5 bases, with 13 bases spanning the gap. The CDR3 sequence is CASSHRWQLNEKLFF. CDR3 nucleotide sequence: TGCGCCAGCAGCCACCGGTGGCAGTTAAATGAAAAACTGTTTTTT.

This clonotype ranks as large. The chain links TRBV6-1 to TRBJ2-2; D remains ambiguous. Germline loops: CDR1 MNHNS, CDR2 SASEGT. V dropped 4 bases and J dropped 4 bases, with 7 bases sitting between them. The length of the CDR3 is 13 residues. The CDR3 loop is CASSGQSTGELFF. CDR3 nucleotides: TGTGCCAGCAGTGGGCAATCCACCGGGGAGCTGTTTTTT.

The chain has TRBV7-2 and TRBJ2-3; 9 bases map to TRBD1. The CDR3 has 18 residues. Per the germline V gene, CDR1 is SGHTA and CDR2 is FQGNSA. V lost 1 base and J lost 6; bases outside the gene matches: 14. CDR3 nucleotide sequence: TGTGCCAGCAGCTTAGATTTACCCCGGGACAGGGTCTACGATACGCAGTATTTT. Amino acids: CASSLDLPRDRVYDTQYF.

The V gene is TRBV7-3, the J gene TRBJ2-3; 9 nucleotides agree with TRBD2. CDR1 and CDR2 from the germline V gene are SGHTA and FQGTGA. The trim removed 2 bases at V and 2 bases at J, leaving 2 bases unmatched. The CDR3 length is 15 residues. CDR3 nucleotide sequence: TGTGCCAGCAGCTTAGCTAGCGGGGTCACAGATACGCAGTATTTT. Amino acid sequence: CASSLASGVTDTQYF. Together with reference TRBV7-3 and TRBJ2-3, the CDR3 gives the full variable domain: GAGVSQTPSNKVTEKGKYVELRCDPISGHTALYWYRQSLGQGPEFLIYFQGTGAADDSGLPNDRFFAVRPEGSVSTLKIQRTERGDSAVYLCASSLASGVTDTQYFGPGTRLTVL.

This chain joins TRBV6-1 and TRBJ1-2; 7 bases match TRBD1. The germline V gene encodes CDR1 MNHNS and CDR2 SASEGT. The CDR3 totals 12 residues. Trimming took 4 bases from V and 8 from J; bases not matched to a gene: 4. DNA of the CDR3: TGTGCCAGCAGTGGGGGACAGTACGGCTACACCTTC. It specifies CASSGGQYGYTF.

This chain connects TRBV7-2 to TRBJ2-7; D may be TRBD1 (5 bases). This CDR3 spans 13 amino acids. Trimming took off 1 base at V and 6 bases at J, with 10 bases between the two ends. Germline V CDR1 and CDR2: SGHTA, FQGNSA. The CDR3 sequence is CASSLGGTPEQYF. Here the CDR3 DNA reads TGTGCCAGCAGCTTAGGGGGCACCCCCGAGCAGTACTTC.

This clonotype came up a few times. The chain is built from TRBV5-1 and TRBJ1-1; 9 positions agree with TRBD1. Germline lookup yields CDR1 SGHRS and CDR2 YFSETQ. The CDR3 totals 14 residues. The J segment lost 5 bases and the V segment lost 4 bases, leaving 6 bases of the junction unmatched. The CDR3 coding sequence is TGCGCCAGCAGCCAGGGACAGGGAAAGACTGAAGCTTTCTTT. Its translation is CASSQGQGKTEAFF.

The V call is TRBV6-5, the J call TRBJ2-7; the D gene is possibly TRBD2 (5 bases). Germline CDR1 MNHEY, CDR2 SVGAGI. The CDR3 extends over 13 amino acids. V was clipped by 2 bases and J by 7 bases, with 12 bases between them. The CDR3 sequence: CASSYGESYEQYF. In DNA form, the CDR3 reads TGTGCCAGCAGTTACGGGGAGAGTTATGAGCAGTACTTC.

This clonotype was recorded a few times. The chain uses TRBV6-2 or TRBV6-3 and TRBJ2-1, with 9 bases fitting TRBD1. Per the germline V gene, CDR1 is MNHEY and CDR2 is SVGEGT. The CDR3 covers 15 residues. The V gene end was trimmed by 3 bases and the J gene end by 9 bases; junction bases not matched to a gene: 9. The CDR3 region has the DNA TGTGCCAGCAGTTATTTTGGACAGGGGATTACTGAGCAGTTCTTC. Translated, it gives CASSYFGQGITEQFF.

This chain uses TRBV15 with TRBJ2-2, with D possibly matching TRBD1 (6 bases). The CDR3 length is 14 residues. The V gene's germline CDR1 is LNHNV and CDR2 YYDKDF (reference sequence). V shed 0 bases and J shed 9 bases, with 11 bases lying between them. CDR3 sequence reads: CATSRDRGPRELFF. The CDR3 nucleotides read TGTGCCACCAGCAGAGACAGGGGACCAAGGGAGCTGTTTTTT.